The clone carrying this TCR beta chain was counted a few times. Its antigen is undetermined. Clones were sequenced by immunoSEQ multiplex PCR, and TCRdb holds only the in-frame ones, with some missing. This sample has 600,000 to 750,000 clones; 72% occur once, and the top ten carry less than 2%. The data stem from a study of shared clonotypes between healthy human individuals. Across the study: Donor ages ranged 18 to 49 years: a couple of women, three men. Study-level points and caveats: Naive subsets typically showed greater estimated richness than memory subsets. Owing to a small donor count, the genetic and exposure-history diversity represented was limited.

This CDR3 comprises 13 residues. The germline CDR1 and CDR2 sequences are MDHEN and SYDVKM. V was trimmed by 10 bases and J by 5 bases, leaving 17 bases between them. This chain links TRBV28 with TRBJ2-5; D may match TRBD1 or TRBD2 (6 bases each). This clonotype was obtained from a woman in her twenties or thirties in good health. The sequenced material came from memory CD4+ T cells sorted from blood. Subset indicated: CD45RA-negative fraction. CDR3 amino acids: CATLGGGRETQYF. The CDR3 nucleotides read TGTGCCACCCTAGGAGGGGGGAGGGAGACCCAGTACTTC.